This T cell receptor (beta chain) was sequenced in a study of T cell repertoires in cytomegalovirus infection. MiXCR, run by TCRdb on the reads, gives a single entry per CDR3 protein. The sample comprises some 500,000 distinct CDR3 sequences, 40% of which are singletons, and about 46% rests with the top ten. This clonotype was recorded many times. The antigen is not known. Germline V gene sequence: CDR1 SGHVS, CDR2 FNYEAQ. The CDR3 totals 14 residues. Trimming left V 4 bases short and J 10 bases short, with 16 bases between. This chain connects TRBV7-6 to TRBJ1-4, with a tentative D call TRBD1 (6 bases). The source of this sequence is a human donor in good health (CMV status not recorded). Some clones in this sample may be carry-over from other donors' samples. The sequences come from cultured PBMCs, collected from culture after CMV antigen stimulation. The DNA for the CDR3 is TGTGCCAGCAGCTCGCGGGACACCCCTGGAAAACTGTTTTTT. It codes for CASSSRDTPGKLFF.